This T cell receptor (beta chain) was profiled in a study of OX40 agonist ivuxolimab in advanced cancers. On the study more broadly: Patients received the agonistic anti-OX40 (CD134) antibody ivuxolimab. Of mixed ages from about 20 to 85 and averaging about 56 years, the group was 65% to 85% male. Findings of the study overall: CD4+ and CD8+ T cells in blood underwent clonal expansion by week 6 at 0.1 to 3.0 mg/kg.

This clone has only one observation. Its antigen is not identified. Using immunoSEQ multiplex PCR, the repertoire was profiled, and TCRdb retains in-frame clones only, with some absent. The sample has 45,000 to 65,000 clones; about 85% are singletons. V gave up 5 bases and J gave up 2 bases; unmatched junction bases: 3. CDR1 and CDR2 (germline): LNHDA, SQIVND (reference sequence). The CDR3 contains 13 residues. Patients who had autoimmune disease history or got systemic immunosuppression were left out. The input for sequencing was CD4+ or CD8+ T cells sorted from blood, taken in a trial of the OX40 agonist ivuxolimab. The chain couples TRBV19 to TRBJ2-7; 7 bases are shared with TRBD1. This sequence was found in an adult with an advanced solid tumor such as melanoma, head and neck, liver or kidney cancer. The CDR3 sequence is CASSSQGAYEQYF. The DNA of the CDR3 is TGTGCCAGTAGTTCTCAGGGGGCCTACGAGCAGTACTTC.